This T cell receptor beta chain emerged from a study of tumor-infiltrating lymphocytes in primary liver carcinoma. With respect to this clonotype: Antigen specificity is unknown. A junction boundary mismatches the germline segment, possibly from a read error.

Co-extraction of both nucleic acids (RNA and DNA) used about 20-34 mg of unsorted bulk tissue. For each tumor, five separate regions were sampled. Viable tumor cell content exceeded 75% in every tumor sample. Whole-study findings and limits: Tumor-adjacent and tumor-blood pairs showed less overlap than tumor region pairs.

CDR3 length equals 18 residues. The germline V gene has CDR1 LGHNA and CDR2 YNFKEQ. The template, roughly 0.45 ug total RNA, yielded TCR beta cDNA made with a constant-region primer. Libraries of TCR beta came from three nested multiplex PCR rounds with slightly modified ARM-PCR. The two initial PCR rounds, roughly 9 cycles each, used TRBV1-TRBV30 forward and C-beta reverse primers. Via MiXCR, TCRdb re-called the multiplex PCR reads, giving one row per CDR3 protein. The sample carries roughly 20,000 distinct CDR3 sequences, roughly three quarters recorded once. This rearrangement joins TRBV4-2 to TRBJ2-1, with 16 bases fitting TRBD2. This receptor was taken from a woman in her thirties with primary liver carcinoma and hepatitis B virus infection. Sequencing was performed on liver tumor tissue from sampling region 4. Subset described: tumor region T4, right-lateral pole. CDR3 DNA sequence: TGTGTCAGCAGCCTCGGGACTAGCGGGGGGGCCGAGGTGAATGAGCATTTCTTC. The encoded protein is CVSSLGTSGGAEVNEHFF.